The rows below give T cell receptor beta chains drawn from one sample of a study of shared clonotypes between healthy human individuals. Method: immunoSEQ multiplex PCR; TCRdb's copy keeps in-frame clones and lacks some. The sample lists about 1,800,000 clones, around 96% occurring once. Sequencing was performed on naive CD8+ T cells sorted from blood. Receptors were obtained from a man aged 18 to 30 in good health. CDR3s include the opening cysteine and the closing phenylalanine or tryptophan. Fields, in order: J gene, V gene, CDR3 protein.

TRBJ2-1 TRBV27 CASSPGLAGNNEQFF
TRBJ2-3 TRBV4-3 CASSQDGLRGEEDTQYF
TRBJ2-5 TRBV11-2 CASSLVGPTAYF
TRBJ2-3 TRBV27 CASSLILAQSTDTQYF
TRBJ2-3 TRBV4-3 CASSQDRGRSTDTQYF
TRBJ2-2 TRBV5-4 CASTPHNTGELFF
TRBJ2-7 TRBV9 CASSVDGAATYEQYF
TRBJ2-4 TRBV5-4 CAWSSRGGENIQYF
TRBJ2-7 TRBV27 CASSPSAELTEQYF
TRBJ2-7 TRBV6-5 CASSKTRLTNYEQYF
TRBJ2-5 TRBV4-2 CASSQELLNPSPQETQYF
TRBJ2-1 TRBV7-8 CASSSWTSGGNEQFF
TRBJ2-3 TRBV10-3 CATGQLTDTQYF
TRBJ2-3 TRBV4-3 CASSHIQGKDTQYF
TRBJ1-5 TRBV19 CASSLPDSNQPQHF
TRBJ2-7 TRBV11-2 CASSLPGREQYF
TRBJ2-2 TRBV7-2 CASSPGLAPGELFF
TRBJ2-7 TRBV27 CASSYSGLATYEQYF
TRBJ2-3 TRBV13 CASSPHGSGGSTDTQYF
TRBJ2-3 TRBV4-3 CASSQEVAGLAIPDTQYF
TRBJ2-7 TRBV7-9 CASSRTALEQYF
TRBJ1-5 TRBV4-2 CASSQDTGSNQPQHF
TRBJ2-7 TRBV2 CASRINGGSYEQYF
TRBJ1-2 TRBV28 CASSLPDRGYGYTF
TRBJ1-2 TRBV28 CASSLSGHNEGF
TRBJ1-4 TRBV7-9 CASSPGRRDREKLFF
TRBJ2-5 TRBV5-6 CASSLATGQETQYF
TRBJ1-6 TRBV2 CASSHGQGDSPLHF
TRBJ2-7 TRBV19 CASSVTGPYEQYF
TRBJ2-7 TRBV19 CANRTGSVLYEQYF
TRBJ2-1 TRBV7-6 CASSSRQGSYNEQFF
TRBJ2-7 TRBV11-3 CASSQGGSYEQYF
TRBJ1-5 TRBV6-6 CASSVPGQPQHF
TRBJ1-2 TRBV7-9 CASSLDQGAGGYTF
TRBJ2-2 TRBV10-3 CAISEEWGQTGELFF
TRBJ2-7 TRBV7-2 CASSSPGTDASYEQYF
TRBJ2-1 TRBV30 CAWSVARPSGYNEQFF
TRBJ1-5 TRBV7-9 CASSLGQVGGNQPQHF
TRBJ1-6 TRBV4-1 CASSHEPGASSPLHF
TRBJ2-2 TRBV27 CASSFTRTGELFF